This T cell receptor (beta chain) was observed in a study of response to subunit inactivated influenza vaccine. Each CDR3 protein gets one entry after TCRdb re-called the RT-PCR reads with MiXCR. Here the sample spans 500,000 or so distinct CDR3 sequences, 16% being singletons. The germline CDR1 and CDR2 sequences are KGHSH and LQKENI. The CDR3 covers 13 residues. Trimming took off 2 bases at V and 2 bases at J, with 6 bases between the two ends. This clonotype was observed a few times. Specimen: CD4+ T cells sorted from PBMCs, collected about 23 months after vaccination. This sequence joins TRBV18 and TRBJ2-5; no definite D call. The origin of this receptor is a man between 50 and 75 years old who received an inactivated influenza vaccine. The CDR3 DNA reads TGTGCCAGCTCACCAAGAGTTCAAGAGACCCAGTACTTC. Translation gives CASSPRVQETQYF.